This entry lists 7 T cell receptor beta chains sequenced from one sample in a study of T cell changes during pregnancy in multiple sclerosis. TCRdb's table, derived via immunoSEQ multiplex PCR, lists solely in-frame clones and lacks some. The data show tens of thousands of clones, 90% seen once. This sample comprised CD4+ T cells from peripheral blood mononuclear cells, obtained before pregnancy. The receptors were sampled from a female donor with multiple sclerosis, enrolled in a pregnancy study.

The chain's CDR3 is CASSTLGGTGELFF. CDR3 DNA: TGTGCCAGTAGTACACTCGGGGGCACCGGGGAGCTGTTTTTT. The rearrangement links TRBV19 to TRBJ2-2, with D perhaps TRBD2 (6 bases). Per the germline V gene, CDR1 is LNHDA and CDR2 is SQIVND (reference sequence). V was cut by 4 bases and J by 4 bases, with 10 bases left in between. The CDR3 loop spans 14 amino acids.

Only a few counts were recorded for this clone. The J gene is TRBJ2-7, the V gene TRBV12-1; TRBD2 was called by the table and not checked on the DNA. TRBV12-1 is termed a pseudogene. The CDR3 covers 12 residues. CDR3 in amino acids: CASSLSTYEQYF. Written as DNA, the CDR3 is TGTGCCAGCAGCCTATCTACCTACGAGCAGTACTTC.

This chain links TRBV25-1 with TRBJ1-2; D remains unclear. V shed 1 base and J shed 3 bases, with 9 bases lying between them. The CDR3 has 14 amino acids. Per germline, CDR1 MGHDK and CDR2 SYGVNS. CDR3 in amino acids: CASSELVRDYGYTF. The DNA for the CDR3 is TGTGCCAGCAGTGAATTAGTGCGGGACTATGGCTACACCTTC.

The chain recombines TRBV7-6 with TRBJ2-1, with D possibly matching TRBD2 (7 bases). The germline gives CDR1 SGHVS, CDR2 FNYEAQ. With 4 bases removed from V and 5 bases from J, the gap between germline ends came to 15 bases. The CDR3 covers 15 residues. CDR3 in DNA: TGTGCCAGCAGCTCCTACCGGGGGGCGGACAATGAGCAGTTCTTC. This translates into CASSSYRGADNEQFF.

This chain connects TRBV11-3 to TRBJ1-1; D is ambiguous. This CDR3 is built from 13 residues. CDR1 is SGHNT and CDR2 is YENEEA in the germline V gene. Trimming removed 0 bases from V and 5 bases from J, with 7 bases in between. The CDR3, as DNA: TGTGCCAGCAGCTTAGAATCGGGAACTGAAGCTTTCTTT. Protein: CASSLESGTEAFF. Using reference TRBV11-3 and TRBJ1-1 for the parts outside the CDR3, the full variable domain is EAGVVQSPRYKIIEKKQPVAFWCNPISGHNTLYWYLQNLGQGPELLIRYENEEAVDDSQLPKDRFSAERLKGVDSTLKIQPAELGDSAVYLCASSLESGTEAFFGQGTRLTVV.

The chain uses TRBV5-4 and TRBJ2-5, with a weak D call TRBD2 (6 bases). Per the germline V gene, CDR1 is SGHNT and CDR2 is YYREEE (reference sequence). This CDR3 has 17 residues. The ends were cut back, 2 bases at V and 2 bases at J, with 19 bases in the middle. The CDR3 bases are TGTGCCAGCAGCTTTTTAGGAGGGTCGCTCCCTCAAGAGACCCAGTACTTC. Amino acids: CASSFLGGSLPQETQYF. Complete variable domain (other parts from reference TRBV5-4 and TRBJ2-5): ETGVTQSPTHLIKTRGQQVTLRCSSQSGHNTVSWYQQALGQGPQFIFQYYREEENGRGNFPPRFSGLQFPNYSSELNVNALELDDSALYLCASSFLGGSLPQETQYFGPGTRLLVL.

The V and J genes are TRBV7-9 and TRBJ2-3; 11 bases align to TRBD2. The germline V gene has CDR1 SEHNR and CDR2 FQNEAQ (reference sequence). The length of the CDR3 is 17 residues. Trimming at V came to 1 base and at J to 3 bases, leaving 6 bases not matched to a gene. The CDR3 loop is CASSLVGRLAGTDTQYF. CDR3 in DNA: TGTGCCAGCAGCTTAGTGGGGAGACTAGCGGGAACAGATACGCAGTATTTT.